The clone carrying this TCR beta chain came up a few times. The source material, RNA transcripts, was used to amplify TCR beta CDR3 regions. Researchers ran a first-round RT-PCR on the TCR CDR3 using the HTBI primer set. TCRdb ran MiXCR on the multiplex PCR reads and lists one entry per CDR3 protein. The sample lists nearly 750,000 distinct CDR3 sequences; around 40% were seen once. This entry belongs to a study of T cells in Graves' hyperthyroidism and ophthalmopathy. V was clipped by 2 bases and J by 2 bases; unmatched bases: 9. Germline assignment: CDR1 SGHTA and CDR2 FQGNSA. This CDR3 contains 19 residues.

The source is a woman between 40 and 55 years old with Graves' hyperthyroidism. The rearrangement joins TRBV7-2 to TRBJ1-4, with 12 bases aligning to TRBD1. The source material was blood. In DNA form, the CDR3 reads TGTGCCAGCAGCTTAACAACCTCCGGGACAGGGGGCACTAATGAAAAACTGTTTTTT. It yields the protein CASSLTTSGTGGTNEKLFF.